This TCR beta chain was recovered during a study of siplizumab effects on memory and regulatory T cells. Regarding this clone: Its antigen is unknown.

V was pared by 1 base and J by 2 bases, with 9 bases between. The germline gives CDR1 KGHSH, CDR2 LQKENI. CDR3 length: 15 amino acids. Study-level results: Siplizumab significantly brought down the alloreactive sequences that trace back to unstimulated CD4+ memory cells. Naive T cells looked more diverse than memory cells and looked like major alloresponse contributors. Unstimulated subsets accounted for the mapping of only a minor share of the clones that were alloreactive.

The table came from immunoSEQ multiplex PCR; TCRdb's copy has only in-frame clones and leaves some out. In the table there are 90,000 to 110,000 clones, more than 85% of which are singletons. The specimen was CD4+ T cells sorted from blood. The chain links TRBV18 to TRBJ1-3; no definite D call. The clonotype originates from a human donor in good health. CDR3 region: CASSPQAGTGNTIYF. CDR3 in DNA: TGTGCCAGCTCACCACAAGCAGGAACTGGAAACACCATATATTTT.